Shown below are 23 T cell receptor beta chains from a single sample sequenced in a study of OX40 agonist ivuxolimab in advanced cancers. Measured with immunoSEQ multiplex PCR; TCRdb has only the in-frame clones, and not every one. The table records roughly 70,000 clones, 85% of them present only once. Sequenced material: CD4+ or CD8+ T cells sorted from blood, taken in a trial of the OX40 agonist ivuxolimab. The receptors were sampled from an adult with an advanced solid tumor such as melanoma, head and neck, liver or kidney cancer.

This clone was recorded a few times. The chain has TRBV9 and TRBJ2-1, with TRBD2 matching over 9 bases. Germline trimming cut 4 bases from V and 7 bases from J; bases unmatched to any gene: 12. The length of the CDR3 is 16 residues. Germline V gives CDR1 SGDLS, CDR2 YYNGEE. This chain's CDR3 is CASSRSLAGDVNEQFF. The CDR3 DNA reads as TGTGCCAGCAGCCGATCTTTAGCGGGAGATGTAAATGAGCAGTTCTTC. Filled out from reference TRBV9 and TRBJ2-1, the complete variable domain reads DSGVTQTPKHLITATGQRVTLRCSPRSGDLSVYWYQQSLDQGLQFLIQYYNGEERAKGNILERFSAQQFPDLHSELNLSSLELGDSALYFCASSRSLAGDVNEQFFGPGTRLTVL.

This clone was picked up a small number of times. The chain couples TRBV6-1 to TRBJ1-2; possible D gene TRBD1, 5 bases. Germline V CDR1 and CDR2: MNHNS, SASEGT. V shed 4 bases and J shed 8 bases, with 14 bases lying between them. This CDR3 is 13 amino acids long. CDR3 coding DNA: TGTGCCAGCAGTGTCGACCGGTGGGACGGCTACACCTTC. It codes for CASSVDRWDGYTF.

CDR3: CASSSGDRGAAPLHEQYF. CDR3 bases: TGTGCCAGCAGCTCCGGGGACAGGGGCGCTGCCCCTCTCCACGAGCAGTACTTC. The chain carries TRBV7-9 and TRBJ2-7, with 10 bases lining up with TRBD1. CDR1 is SEHNR, CDR2 FQNEAQ, per germline (reference sequence). This CDR3 region has 18 residues. The V segment lost 4 bases and the J segment 5 bases; nucleotides outside the gene matches: 17.

The chain links TRBV5-5 to TRBJ2-2, with TRBD2 matching over 8 bases. In germline, CDR1 is SGHKS, CDR2 YYEKEE (reference sequence). V lost 2 bases and J lost 6; bases outside the gene matches: 9. CDR3 length: 16 amino acids. CDR3 region: CASSLGLAGSPGELFF. Here the CDR3 DNA reads TGTGCCAGCAGCTTAGGACTAGCTGGCTCCCCCGGGGAGCTGTTTTTT.

The DNA for the CDR3 is TGTGCCAGCAGTGAAGTTCAGGGCCACGAGCAGTACTTC. This sequence encodes CASSEVQGHEQYF. The rearrangement links TRBV25-1 to TRBJ2-7; maybe TRBD1 (5 bases). This CDR3 spans 13 amino acids. Germline V CDR1 and CDR2: MGHDK, SYGVNS. V was pared by 2 bases and J by 5 bases, with 10 bases between.

The chain uses TRBV6-5 and TRBJ2-7; 7 positions agree with TRBD1. Germline CDR1 MNHEY, CDR2 SVGAGI. The CDR3 contains 15 residues. The V segment lost 4 bases and the J segment 3 bases; nucleotides outside the gene matches: 9. The CDR3 protein is CASSSWGTAGYEQYF. CDR3 coding DNA: TGTGCCAGCAGTTCCTGGGGGACAGCCGGCTACGAGCAGTACTTC.

CDR3 nucleotides: TGTGCCAGCAGCTTGGACGGGACTAGCCTTAAGTATGAGCAGTTCTTC. Residues: CASSLDGTSLKYEQFF. This sequence joins TRBV5-4 and TRBJ2-1, with 9 bases matching TRBD2. The germline V gene has CDR1 SGHNT and CDR2 YYREEE (reference sequence). This CDR3 is built from 16 residues. Trimming took 0 bases from V and 8 from J; bases not matched to a gene: 9.

CDR3 sequence reads: CASSSLAGTQETQYF. The CDR3 region has the DNA TGTGCCAGCAGCTCGCTAGCGGGGACACAAGAGACCCAGTACTTC. This chain uses TRBV7-3 with TRBJ2-5; TRBD2 matches at 9 bases. This CDR3 has 15 amino acids. The germline gives CDR1 SGHTA, CDR2 FQGTGA. V dropped 4 bases and J dropped 2; count of bases not matched to a gene: 5.

The CDR3 DNA reads TGTGCCAGTAGTCGACAGGGGTCTTGGACTGCCCCTTACGAGCAGTACTTC. It translates to CASSRQGSWTAPYEQYF. The V call is TRBV19, the J call TRBJ2-7, with 8 bases fitting TRBD1. CDR3 size: 17 residues. Looked up from germline, CDR1 is LNHDA and CDR2 is SQIVND (reference sequence). The V segment lost 5 bases and the J segment 4 bases; nucleotides outside the gene matches: 16.

This clone is a singleton in its sample. The genes are TRBV6-1 and TRBJ1-5; D ambiguous. The germline V and J ends were trimmed by 5 bases and 3 bases, with 11 bases remaining between them. Germline V gene data show CDR1 as MNHNS and CDR2 as SASEGT. The CDR3 contains 14 residues. The CDR3 nucleotides read TGTGCCAGCAGTTGGAGTGGCCACAATCAGCCCCAGCATTTT. This gives the protein CASSWSGHNQPQHF.

The CDR3 protein is CASSPGQPTYGYTF. The CDR3 region has the DNA TGTGCCAGCAGTCCCGGACAGCCAACCTATGGCTACACCTTC. This rearrangement joins TRBV6-5 to TRBJ1-2; D perhaps matches TRBD1 (6 bases). Trimming removed 5 bases at V and 4 bases at J, with 14 bases between. CDR3 length: 14 amino acids. From germline, CDR1 is MNHEY and CDR2 SVGAGI.

The chain carries TRBV10-3 and TRBJ2-5; D might be TRBD1 (7 bases). Germline CDR1 is ENHRY and CDR2 is SYGVKD. This CDR3 is 13 amino acids long. Trimming left V 10 bases short and J 2 bases short, with 14 bases between. CDR3: CASGDSGQETQYF. CDR3 nucleotides: TGTGCCAGCGGGGACAGTGGGCAAGAGACCCAGTACTTC.

This clone was picked up one time. The chain employs TRBV28 and TRBJ1-2; 10 bases are a match to TRBD1. V dropped 5 bases and J dropped 8; count of bases not matched to a gene: 14. The CDR3 is 16 amino acids. Looked up from germline, CDR1 is MDHEN and CDR2 is SYDVKM. The CDR3 nucleotides read TGTGCCAGCAGTCGACCTTTGACAGGGGGCTCTTTAGGCTACACCTTC. It codes for CASSRPLTGGSLGYTF.

The J gene is TRBJ1-1, the V gene TRBV19; D remains unclear. Trimming removed 1 base at V and 6 bases at J, with 3 bases between. The germline CDR1 and CDR2 sequences are LNHDA and SQIVND (reference sequence). This CDR3 region has 11 residues. The CDR3: CASSIGPEAFF. Written as DNA, the CDR3 is TGTGCCAGTAGTATAGGGCCTGAAGCTTTCTTT.

This clone has only a few counts. V gene TRBV18 combines with J gene TRBJ1-6; TRBD1 might be the D (5 bases). Germline CDR1 and CDR2: KGHSH and LQKENI. The CDR3 totals 14 residues. Trimming pared 3 bases from V and 8 bases from J, leaving 11 bases between. CDR3 residues: CASSPGGGDSPLHF. The CDR3 DNA is TGTGCCAGCTCACCGGGCGGGGGAGATTCACCCCTCCACTTT.

The chain carries TRBV7-3 and TRBJ2-1; weak D call: TRBD2 (6 bases). CDR1 and CDR2 from the germline V gene are SGHTA and FQGTGA. The length of the CDR3 is 15 residues. V lost 4 bases to trimming and J lost 5 bases, with 15 bases between them. Written as DNA, the CDR3 is TGTGCCAGCAGCTCCGCCGGGACTCCTAACAATGAGCAGTTCTTC. This sequence encodes CASSSAGTPNNEQFF.

This chain links TRBV7-7 with TRBJ2-7; 9 positions match TRBD1. Trimming took 4 bases from V and 5 from J; bases not matched to a gene: 3. The CDR3 is made up of 13 amino acids. Germline assignment: CDR1 SSHAT and CDR2 FNYEAQ (reference sequence). The CDR3 here is CASSSRTGDEQYF. In DNA form, the CDR3 reads TGTGCCAGCAGCTCACGGACAGGGGACGAGCAGTACTTC.

This chain joins TRBV19 and TRBJ1-5, with 8 bases aligning to TRBD1. Looked up from germline, CDR1 is LNHDA and CDR2 is SQIVND (reference sequence). J lost 4 bases, V lost 7 bases, and 3 bases had no gene match. This CDR3 region has 13 residues. The CDR3 DNA sequence: TGTGCCAGTACCGACAGGGGAAATCAGCCCCAGCATTTT. It specifies CASTDRGNQPQHF.

CDR3 in DNA: TGTGCCAGCATCCAAACAATCTCTGGAAACACCATATATTTT. Its protein product is CASIQTISGNTIYF. This chain uses TRBV2 with TRBJ1-3; no reliable D call. Germline CDR1 and CDR2: SNHLY and FYNNEI. Trimming took 7 bases from V and 0 from J, leaving 10 bases between them. There are 14 residues in the CDR3. Drawing the rest from reference TRBV2 and TRBJ1-3, the complete variable domain is EPEVTQTPSHQVTQMGQEVILRCVPISNHLYFYWYRQILGQKVEFLVSFYNNEISEKSEIFDDQFSVERPDGSNFTLKIRSTKLEDSAMYFCASIQTISGNTIYFGEGSWLTVV.

The V gene is TRBV28, the J gene TRBJ1-2; D is undetermined. Trimming stripped 5 bases from V and 8 bases from J, with 18 bases between. This CDR3 has 14 amino acids. Germline CDR1 reads MDHEN; CDR2 reads SYDVKM. Here the CDR3 reads CASSTSDGLGGYTF. The DNA for the CDR3 is TGTGCCAGCAGTACCTCAGATGGGCTGGGAGGCTACACCTTC.

This chain links TRBV28 with TRBJ1-2; 8 nucleotides align to TRBD1. The CDR3 extends over 13 amino acids. CDR1 is MDHEN, CDR2 SYDVKM, per germline. V shed 10 bases, J shed 7 bases, and the junction held 11 bases outside the gene matches. The CDR3 here is CATPGQGLGGYTF. The CDR3 DNA sequence: TGTGCCACCCCCGGACAGGGTTTAGGTGGCTACACCTTC.

The V gene is TRBV4-3, the J gene TRBJ1-2; D perhaps matches TRBD1 (5 bases). Trimming left V 1 base short and J 8 bases short, with 14 bases between. The CDR3 covers 14 residues. From germline, CDR1 is LGHNA and CDR2 YSLEER. CDR3 in DNA: TGCGCCAGCAGCCAAGTCTACGGGACGCCGGGCTACACCTTC. This encodes CASSQVYGTPGYTF.

The J gene is TRBJ2-5, the V gene TRBV7-2; D ambiguous. With 5 bases removed from V and 4 bases from J, the gap between germline ends came to 5 bases. The CDR3 is 11 amino acids. CDR1 and CDR2 from the germline V gene are SGHTA and FQGNSA. The CDR3 spells CASSALETQYF. CDR3 sequence (DNA): TGTGCCAGCAGCGCGTTAGAGACCCAGTACTTC.